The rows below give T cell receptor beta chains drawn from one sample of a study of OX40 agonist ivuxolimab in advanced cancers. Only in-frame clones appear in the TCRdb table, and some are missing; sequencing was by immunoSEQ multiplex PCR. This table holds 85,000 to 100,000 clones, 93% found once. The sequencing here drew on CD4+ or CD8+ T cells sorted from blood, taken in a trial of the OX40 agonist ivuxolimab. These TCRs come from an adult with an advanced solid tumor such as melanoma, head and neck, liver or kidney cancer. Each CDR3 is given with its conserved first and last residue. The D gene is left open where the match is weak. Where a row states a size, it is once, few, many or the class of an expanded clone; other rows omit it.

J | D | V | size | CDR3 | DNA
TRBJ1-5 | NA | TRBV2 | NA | CASGQSDQPQHF | TGTGCCAGCGGACAGTCGGATCAGCCCCAGCATTTT
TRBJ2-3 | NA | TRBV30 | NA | CAWSQKGVSIPDTQYF | TGTGCCTGGAGCCAAAAGGGGGTTAGTATCCCAGATACGCAGTATTTT
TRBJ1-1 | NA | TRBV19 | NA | CASSMRGSENTEAFF | TGTGCCAGTAGTATGAGAGGGTCGGAGAACACTGAAGCTTTCTTT
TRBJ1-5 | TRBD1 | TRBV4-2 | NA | CASSQGRQGDQPQHF | TGTGCCAGCAGCCAAGGCAGACAGGGGGATCAGCCCCAGCATTTT
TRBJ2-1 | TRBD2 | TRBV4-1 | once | CASSQVRRLAGGVGQFF | TGCGCCAGCAGCCAAGTGAGGCGGCTAGCGGGGGGGGTAGGGCAGTTCTTC
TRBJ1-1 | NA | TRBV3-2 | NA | CASMSEAFF | TGTGCCAGCATGAGTGAAGCTTTCTTT
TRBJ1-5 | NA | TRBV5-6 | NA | CASSLFGRLNRPQHF | TGTGCCAGCAGCTTGTTTGGACGCTTAAATCGGCCCCAGCATTTT
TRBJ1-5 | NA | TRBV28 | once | CASGQNNQPQHF | TGTGCCAGCGGCCAGAATAATCAGCCCCAGCATTTT
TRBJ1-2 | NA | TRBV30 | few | CAWSTVDGYTF | TGTGCCTGGAGTACGGTGGATGGCTACACCTTC
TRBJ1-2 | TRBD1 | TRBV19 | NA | CASSQGDYGYTF | TGTGCCAGTAGTCAGGGGGACTATGGCTACACCTTC
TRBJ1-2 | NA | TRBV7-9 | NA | CASSRVKGDYGYTF | TGTGCCAGCAGCCGAGTAAAAGGGGACTATGGCTACACCTTC
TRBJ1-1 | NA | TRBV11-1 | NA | CASSLLPGANTEAFF | TGTGCCAGCAGCTTATTGCCTGGGGCGAACACTGAAGCTTTCTTT
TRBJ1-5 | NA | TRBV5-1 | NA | CASSFVGGQPQHF | TGCGCCAGCAGCTTTGTGGGTGGTCAGCCCCAGCATTTT
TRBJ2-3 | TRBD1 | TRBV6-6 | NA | CASSGTGRGTDTQYF | TGTGCCAGCAGTGGGACAGGGCGGGGTACAGATACGCAGTATTTT
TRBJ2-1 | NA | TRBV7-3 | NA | CASSLIPPPYNEQFF | TGTGCCAGCAGCTTAATTCCCCCGCCCTACAATGAGCAGTTCTTC
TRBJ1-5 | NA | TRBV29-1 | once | CSVQLDINQPQHF | TGCAGCGTTCAATTGGACATCAATCAGCCCCAGCATTTT
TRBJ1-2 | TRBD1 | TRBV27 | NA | CASSSQTGTNYGYTF | TGTGCCAGCAGTTCGCAGACAGGGACTAACTATGGCTACACCTTC